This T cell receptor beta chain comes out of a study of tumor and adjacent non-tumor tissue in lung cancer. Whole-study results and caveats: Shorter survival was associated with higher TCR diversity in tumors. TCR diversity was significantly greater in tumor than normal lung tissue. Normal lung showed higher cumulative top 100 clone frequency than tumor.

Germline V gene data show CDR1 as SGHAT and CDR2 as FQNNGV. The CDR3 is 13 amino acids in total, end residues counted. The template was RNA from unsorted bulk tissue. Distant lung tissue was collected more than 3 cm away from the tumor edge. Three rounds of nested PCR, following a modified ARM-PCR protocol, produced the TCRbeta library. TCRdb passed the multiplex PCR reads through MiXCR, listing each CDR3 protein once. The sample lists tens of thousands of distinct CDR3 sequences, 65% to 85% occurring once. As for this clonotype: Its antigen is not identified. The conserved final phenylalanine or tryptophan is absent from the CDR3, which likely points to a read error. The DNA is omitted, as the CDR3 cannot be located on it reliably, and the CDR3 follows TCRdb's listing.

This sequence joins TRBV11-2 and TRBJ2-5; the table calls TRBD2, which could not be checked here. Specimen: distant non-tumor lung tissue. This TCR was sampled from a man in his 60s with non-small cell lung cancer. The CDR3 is CASNSRGEETQYY.